This TCR beta chain is from a study of shared clonotypes between healthy human individuals. Assay used: immunoSEQ multiplex PCR; TCRdb lists only in-frame clones, some missing. The sample has about 2.4 million clones, approximately 94% seen once. The junction had 6 bases not matched to a gene; V was cut back by 0 bases and J by 6 bases. The CDR3 extends over 16 amino acids. Germline CDR1 SGHTA, CDR2 FQGTGA. The specimen sequenced was naive CD4+ T cells from PBMCs. Documented subset: CD45RA+ positively selected. The chain joins TRBV7-3 to TRBJ2-1; 9 bases are a match to TRBD2. This receptor was taken from a young man in good health. Some clones in this sample may be carry-over from other donors' samples. CDR3 region: CASSLTSGSNSNEQFF. The CDR3 nucleotides are TGTGCCAGCAGCTTAACTAGCGGGAGTAATTCCAATGAGCAGTTCTTC. Full variable domain (outside the CDR3, taken from reference TRBV7-3 and TRBJ2-1): GAGVSQTPSNKVTEKGKYVELRCDPISGHTALYWYRQSLGQGPEFLIYFQGTGAADDSGLPNDRFFAVRPEGSVSTLKIQRTERGDSAVYLCASSLTSGSNSNEQFFGPGTRLTVL.